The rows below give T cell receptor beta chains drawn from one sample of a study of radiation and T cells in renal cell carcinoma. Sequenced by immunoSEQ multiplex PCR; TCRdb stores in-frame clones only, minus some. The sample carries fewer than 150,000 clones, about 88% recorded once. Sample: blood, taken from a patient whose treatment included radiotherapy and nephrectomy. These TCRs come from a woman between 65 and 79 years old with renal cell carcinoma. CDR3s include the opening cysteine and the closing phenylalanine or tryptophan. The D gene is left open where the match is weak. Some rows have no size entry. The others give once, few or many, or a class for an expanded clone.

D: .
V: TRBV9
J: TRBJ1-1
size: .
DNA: TGTGCCAGCAGCGCACAACCCGGGGGGATAGACACTGAAGCTTTCTTT
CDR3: CASSAQPGGIDTEAFF

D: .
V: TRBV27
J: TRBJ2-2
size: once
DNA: TGTGCCAGCAGTTTTTTCGGGGGTAGTGGGGAGCTGTTTTTT
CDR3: CASSFFGGSGELFF

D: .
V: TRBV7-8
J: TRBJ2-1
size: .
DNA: TGTGCCAGCAGCTTTAAACGGACCTACAATGAGCAGTTCTTC
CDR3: CASSFKRTYNEQFF

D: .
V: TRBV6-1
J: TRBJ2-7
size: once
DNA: TGTGCCAGCAGTGAGGACTCTTACTACGAGCAGTACTTC
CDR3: CASSEDSYYEQYF

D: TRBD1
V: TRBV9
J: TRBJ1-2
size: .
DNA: TGTGCCAGCAGCGGAAGGGACAGGGGTAACTATGGCTACACCTTC
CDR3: CASSGRDRGNYGYTF

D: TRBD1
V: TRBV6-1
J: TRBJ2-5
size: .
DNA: TGTGCCAGCAGTGAGGGACAGGGGCCCCGAGAGACCCAGTACTTC
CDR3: CASSEGQGPRETQYF

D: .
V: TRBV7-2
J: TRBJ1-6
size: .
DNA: TGTGCCAGCAGCTTAGCGGGGGGTATCACCCTCCACTTT
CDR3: CASSLAGGITLHF

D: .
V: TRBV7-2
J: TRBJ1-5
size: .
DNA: TGTGCCAGCAGCCCGGGCAGGGTCAGGCAGCCCCAGCATTTT
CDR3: CASSPGRVRQPQHF

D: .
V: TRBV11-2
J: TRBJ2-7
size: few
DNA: TGTGCCAGCAGCCTGAGCGGCGTTAGCTCCTACGAGCAGTACTTC
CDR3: CASSLSGVSSYEQYF

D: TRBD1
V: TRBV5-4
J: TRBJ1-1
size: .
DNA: TGTGCCAGCAGCTTGGAAGGGGGCAGGAACACTGAAGCTTTCTTT
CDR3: CASSLEGGRNTEAFF

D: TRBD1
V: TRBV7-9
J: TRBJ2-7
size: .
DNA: TGTGCCAGCAGCCCCCCGGGACAGGGATCCTACGAGCAGTACTTC
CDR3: CASSPPGQGSYEQYF

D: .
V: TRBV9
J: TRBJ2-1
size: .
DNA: TGTGCCAGCAGCGTAAGCCTCAATGAGCAGTTCTTC
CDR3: CASSVSLNEQFF

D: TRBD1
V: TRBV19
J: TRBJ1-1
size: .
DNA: TGTGCCAGTAGTAGGGGACAGGCGAACACTGAAGCTTTCTTT
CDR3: CASSRGQANTEAFF

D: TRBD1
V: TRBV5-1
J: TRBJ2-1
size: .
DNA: TGCGCCAGCAGCTTCCGCACGGGACAGGTTAACAATGAGCAGTTCTTC
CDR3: CASSFRTGQVNNEQFF

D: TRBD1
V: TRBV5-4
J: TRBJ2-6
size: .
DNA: TGTGCCAGCAGCCACCTACGGGGACAGGGGGCGAGTTATGGGGCCAACGTCCTGACTTTC
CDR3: CASSHLRGQGASYGANVLTF

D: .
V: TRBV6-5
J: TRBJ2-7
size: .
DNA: TGTGCCAGCAGTTACTCGAAATTCCCCTACGAGCAGTACTTC
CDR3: CASSYSKFPYEQYF

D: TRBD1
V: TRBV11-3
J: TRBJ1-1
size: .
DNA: TGTGCCGGGACAGGGTCCACTGAAGCTTTCTTT
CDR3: CAGTGSTEAFF

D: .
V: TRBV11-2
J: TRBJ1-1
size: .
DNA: TGTGCCAGCAGCTATGGCAGGGGGAACACTGAAGCTTTCTTT
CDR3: CASSYGRGNTEAFF

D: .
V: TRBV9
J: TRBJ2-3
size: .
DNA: TGTGCCAGCAGCGTAACCGGGGGTCATAACACAGATACGCAGTATTTT
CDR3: CASSVTGGHNTDTQYF

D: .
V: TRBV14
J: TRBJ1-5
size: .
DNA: TGTGCCAGCAGCCAAGAGGGGCGCAAGGCCCTTCAGCCCCAGCATTTT
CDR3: CASSQEGRKALQPQHF

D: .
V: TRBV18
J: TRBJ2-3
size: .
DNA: TGTGCCAGCTCACCGCCAGGGGCCATCACAGATACGCAGTATTTT
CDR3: CASSPPGAITDTQYF

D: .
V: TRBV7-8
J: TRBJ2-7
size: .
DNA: TGTGCCAGCAGCTTAGGGATAGGGGCCGAGCAGTACTTC
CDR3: CASSLGIGAEQYF

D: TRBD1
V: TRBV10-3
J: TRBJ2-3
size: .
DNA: TGTGCCATCAGTGAACGGACAGGGCCCACAGATACGCAGTATTTT
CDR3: CAISERTGPTDTQYF

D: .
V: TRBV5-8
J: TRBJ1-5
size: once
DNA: TGTGCCAGCAGCGGTACCGGGAGCCAGCATTTT
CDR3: CASSGTGSQHF

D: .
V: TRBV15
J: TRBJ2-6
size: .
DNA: TGTGCCACCAGCAGTCAGAGACAAGCCTCTGGGGCCAACGTCCTGACTTTC
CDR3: CATSSQRQASGANVLTF

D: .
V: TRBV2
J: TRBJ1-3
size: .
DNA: TGTGCCAGCAGTAGCAACCAGGGTTTAACTGGAAACACCATATATTTT
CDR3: CASSSNQGLTGNTIYF

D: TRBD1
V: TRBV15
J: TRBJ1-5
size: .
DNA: TGTGCCACCAGCAGAGCGAGGGACAGGAGCAATCAGCCCCAGCATTTT
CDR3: CATSRARDRSNQPQHF

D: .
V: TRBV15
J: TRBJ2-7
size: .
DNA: TGTGCCACCAGCAGACCCGGGTACGAGCAGTACTTC
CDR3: CATSRPGYEQYF

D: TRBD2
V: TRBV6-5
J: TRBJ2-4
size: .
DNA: TGTGCCAGCGGGGAGGGGGCCAAAAACATTCAGTACTTC
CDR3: CASGEGAKNIQYF

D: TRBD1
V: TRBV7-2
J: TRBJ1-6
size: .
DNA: TGTGCCAGCAGCCGGGACAGGAATAATTCACCCCTCCACTTT
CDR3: CASSRDRNNSPLHF

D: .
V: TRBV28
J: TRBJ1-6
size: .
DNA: TGTGCCAGCACCAAAGGGGGGGTTTATTCACCCCTCCACTTT
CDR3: CASTKGGVYSPLHF

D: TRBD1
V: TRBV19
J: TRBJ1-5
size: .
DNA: TGTGCCAGCGGAAAAGACAGGGGAAGCAATCAGCCCCAGCATTTT
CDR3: CASGKDRGSNQPQHF

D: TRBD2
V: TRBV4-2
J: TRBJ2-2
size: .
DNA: TGTGCCAGCAGCCAAGATCGACAAGCGGGGGATACCGGGGAGCTGTTTTTT
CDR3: CASSQDRQAGDTGELFF

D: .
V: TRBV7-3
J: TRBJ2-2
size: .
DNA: TGTGCCAGCAGCGTCCAGGGGTCGACCGGGGAGCTGTTTTTT
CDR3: CASSVQGSTGELFF

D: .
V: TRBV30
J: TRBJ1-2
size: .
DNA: TGTGCCTGGAGTGTAGTATACAGACAGTTCTATGGCTACACCTTC
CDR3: CAWSVVYRQFYGYTF

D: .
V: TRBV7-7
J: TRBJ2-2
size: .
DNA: TGTGCTAGCAGCTTGGGCGGGGCCGGCACCGGGGAGCTGTTTTTT
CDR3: CASSLGGAGTGELFF

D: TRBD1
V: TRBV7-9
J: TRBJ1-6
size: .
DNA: TGTGCCAGCAGCTCCGGGACAGGGGTGACACCCCTCCACTTT
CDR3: CASSSGTGVTPLHF

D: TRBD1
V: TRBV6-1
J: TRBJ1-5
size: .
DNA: TGTGCCAGCAGCCTTGACAGGGGGCTAAATCAGCCCCAGCATTTT
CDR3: CASSLDRGLNQPQHF

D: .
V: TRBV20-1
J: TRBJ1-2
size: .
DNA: TGCAGTGCTACAGGGGTTTATGGCTACACCTTC
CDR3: CSATGVYGYTF

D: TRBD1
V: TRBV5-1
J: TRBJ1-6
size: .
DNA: TGCGCCAGCAGCTCTACAGGGGATTCACCCCTCCACTTT
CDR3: CASSSTGDSPLHF

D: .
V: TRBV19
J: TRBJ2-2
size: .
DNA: TGTGCCAGTAGTATTCAGGGACCGAACACCGGGGAGCTGTTTTTT
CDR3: CASSIQGPNTGELFF

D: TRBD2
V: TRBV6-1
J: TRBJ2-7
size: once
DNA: TGTGCCAGCATTCGTAGCGGGGGGGCCTACGAGCAGTACTTC
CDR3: CASIRSGGAYEQYF

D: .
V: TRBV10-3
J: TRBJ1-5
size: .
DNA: TGTGCCGTCTCCCGGGAATTGTACAATCAGCCCCAGCATTTT
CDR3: CAVSRELYNQPQHF

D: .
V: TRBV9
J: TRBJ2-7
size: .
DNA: TGTGCCAGCAGCGTAGGTCTTTTGAGTTACGAGCAGTACTTC
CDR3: CASSVGLLSYEQYF

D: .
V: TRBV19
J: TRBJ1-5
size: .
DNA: TGTGCCAGTACCTTAGGACGGGGTAGCAATCAGCCCCAGCATTTT
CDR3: CASTLGRGSNQPQHF

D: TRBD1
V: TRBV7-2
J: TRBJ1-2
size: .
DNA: TGTGCCAGCAGCTTCCGAGGGGGCCGGGGCTACACCTTC
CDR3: CASSFRGGRGYTF

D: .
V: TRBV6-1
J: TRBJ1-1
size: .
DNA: TGTGCCAGTGGGTGGGTTTTAAGGGAAGCTTTCTTT
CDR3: CASGWVLREAFF

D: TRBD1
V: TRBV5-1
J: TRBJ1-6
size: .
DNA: TGCGCCAGCAGCTTCACGGACAGGGTTGATTCACCCCTCCACTTT
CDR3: CASSFTDRVDSPLHF

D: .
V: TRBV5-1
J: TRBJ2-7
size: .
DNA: TGCGCCAGCAGCTTGAGTTGGAAAGACCACTACGAGCAGTACTTC
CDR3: CASSLSWKDHYEQYF

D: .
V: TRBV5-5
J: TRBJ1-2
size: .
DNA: TGTGCCAGCAGCTTGCGACTGAATAACTATGGCTACACCTTC
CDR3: CASSLRLNNYGYTF

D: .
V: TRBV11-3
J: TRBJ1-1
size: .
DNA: TGTGCCAGCAGCTTTACAGCTCTGAACACTGAAGCTTTCTTT
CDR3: CASSFTALNTEAFF

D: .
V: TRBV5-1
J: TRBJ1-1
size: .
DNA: TGCGCCAGCAGCTTGGACAGATTGAACACTGAAGCTTTCTTT
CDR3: CASSLDRLNTEAFF

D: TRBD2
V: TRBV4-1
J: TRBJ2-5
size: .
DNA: TGCGCCAGCAGCCAAGACGGCGGGGGGGCCGGAGAGACCCAGTACTTC
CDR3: CASSQDGGGAGETQYF

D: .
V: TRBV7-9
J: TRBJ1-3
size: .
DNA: TGTGCCAGCAGCTTAAAAAGCGCTTCCTCTGGAAACACCATATATTTT
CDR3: CASSLKSASSGNTIYF

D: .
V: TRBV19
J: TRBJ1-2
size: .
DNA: TGTGCCAGTAGTCAGGGGCACTATGGCTACACCTTC
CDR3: CASSQGHYGYTF

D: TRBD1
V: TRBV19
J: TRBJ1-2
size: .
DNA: TGTGCCAGTAGTACCAGACAGGGAGCAGACTATGGCTACACCTTC
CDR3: CASSTRQGADYGYTF

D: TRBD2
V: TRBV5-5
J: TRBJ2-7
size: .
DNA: TGTGCCAGCCGGGGACTAGCGGGGGCCTACGAGCAGTACTTC
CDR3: CASRGLAGAYEQYF